Below, 25 T cell receptor beta chains from the same sample are listed, as sequenced in a study of blood T cell repertoires in COVID-19. Generated by immunoSEQ multiplex PCR, the TCRdb table keeps only in-frame clones and is missing some. The table lists approximately 230,000 clones, roughly 88% of them singletons, with approximately 1.4% in the top ten. Input material: peripheral blood. Source of these receptors: an elderly man with acute or convalescent COVID-19.

The chain recombines TRBV5-1 with TRBJ2-7, with TRBD1 as a possible D gene (6 bases). The ends were cut back, 0 bases at V and 2 bases at J, with 6 bases in the middle. CDR1 is SGHRS, CDR2 YFSETQ, per germline. The CDR3 is 13 amino acids. As DNA, the CDR3 is TGCGCCAGCAGCTTGGACAGGGCCTACGAGCAGTACTTC. Its translation: CASSLDRAYEQYF. Based on the CDR3 plus reference TRBV5-1 and TRBJ2-7, the full variable domain is KAGVTQTPRYLIKTRGQQVTLSCSPISGHRSVSWYQQTPGQGLQFLFEYFSETQRNKGNFPGRFSGRQFSNSRSEMNVSTLELGDSALYLCASSLDRAYEQYFGPGTRLTVT.

The V gene is TRBV6-5, the J gene TRBJ2-1, with 8 bases matching TRBD2. V shed 5 bases, J shed 7 bases, and the junction held 7 bases outside the gene matches. Germline V gene sequence: CDR1 MNHEY, CDR2 SVGAGI. This CDR3 has 14 residues. CDR3 DNA sequence: TGTGCCAGCAGTATGGCGGGGGGCACGAATGAGCAGTTCTTC. Translating gives CASSMAGGTNEQFF.

The chain has TRBV20-1 and TRBJ2-3, with a possible D match to TRBD2 (5 bases). V shed 3 bases and J shed 3 bases, with 10 bases lying between them. Per germline, CDR1 DFQATT and CDR2 SNEGSKA (reference sequence). CDR3 length: 13 residues. Here the CDR3 DNA reads TGCAGTGCTAGTGCAAGCGGAACAGATACGCAGTATTTT. Amino acid sequence: CSASASGTDTQYF.

The rearrangement joins TRBV6-1 to TRBJ1-1; D is possibly TRBD1 (6 bases). V gave up 8 bases and J gave up 0 bases, with 7 bases separating them. The CDR3 runs 12 residues. CDR1 is MNHNS and CDR2 is SASEGT in the germline V gene. The CDR3 is CASDRLNTEAFF. CDR3 sequence (DNA): TGTGCCAGCGACAGGCTGAACACTGAAGCTTTCTTT.

V is TRBV28 and J is TRBJ2-2; D ambiguous. This CDR3 comprises 13 residues. V shed 3 bases and J shed 3 bases, with 5 bases lying between them. CDR1 and CDR2 from the germline V gene are MDHEN and SYDVKM. DNA of the CDR3: TGTGCCAGCAGTTTCCGAGACACCGGGGAGCTGTTTTTT. It translates to CASSFRDTGELFF.

V and J are TRBV7-9 and TRBJ2-5; 9 bases are a match to TRBD1. This CDR3 has 14 residues. Trimming took 5 bases from V and 2 from J; bases not matched to a gene: 3. Germline CDR1 and CDR2: SEHNR and FQNEAQ (reference sequence). CDR3 bases: TGTGCCAGCAGCACCGGGACAGGGCAAGAGACCCAGTACTTC. Translation: CASSTGTGQETQYF.

This chain joins TRBV3-1 (or the pseudogene TRBV3-2) and TRBJ1-2; tentative D call: TRBD1 (5 bases). V was clipped by 0 bases and J by 4 bases, with 30 bases between them. Germline values: CDR1 LGHDT, CDR2 YNNKEL (reference sequence). This CDR3 contains 21 residues. CDR3 nucleotide sequence: TGTGCCAGCAGCCAAGATCTAGCGGGGGGACGGAATTGCAAATTCTCCTATGGCTACACCTTC. Protein: CASSQDLAGGRNCKFSYGYTF.

The sample holds many counts of this clone. The V call is TRBV4-3, the J call TRBJ1-4; D perhaps matches TRBD1 (6 bases). Per the germline V gene, CDR1 is LGHNA and CDR2 is YSLEER. The CDR3 spans 17 residues. The V end lost 3 bases, the J end lost 0 bases, and 14 bases lay between the germline ends. CDR3 residues: CASSQYGTLATNEKLFF. In nucleotides, the CDR3 is TGCGCCAGCAGCCAGTACGGGACACTCGCAACTAATGAAAAACTGTTTTTT.

This chain connects TRBV4-3 to TRBJ1-2; a weak D match, TRBD1 (5 bases). Deletions cut 0 bases from V and 4 bases from J, with 12 bases between. The germline V gene has CDR1 LGHNA and CDR2 YSLEER. The CDR3 runs to 15 residues. This chain's CDR3 is CASSQDEIGAYGYTF. The DNA of the CDR3 is TGCGCCAGCAGCCAAGATGAGATTGGGGCCTATGGCTACACCTTC.

The chain carries TRBV7-9 and TRBJ1-1; D not resolved. V lost 5 bases, J lost 5 bases, and 18 bases lay in between. Germline V gene sequence: CDR1 SEHNR, CDR2 FQNEAQ (reference sequence). The CDR3 sequence is 15 residues long. CDR3 in amino acids: CASSLPFGGETEAFF. CDR3 in DNA: TGTGCCAGCAGCCTCCCCTTCGGTGGGGAGACTGAAGCTTTCTTT.

V gene TRBV12-3 or TRBV12-4 combines with J gene TRBJ1-1; unclear D gene. The ends were cut back, 6 bases at V and 0 bases at J, with 8 bases in the middle. CDR3 length: 13 amino acids. CDR3 in amino acids: CASSTVLNTEAFF. DNA for the CDR3: TGTGCCAGCAGCACTGTTCTGAACACTGAAGCTTTCTTT.

This clone was detected a few times. The chain carries TRBV27 and TRBJ1-5; tentatively, D is TRBD1 (5 bases). This CDR3 is built from 14 residues. In germline, CDR1 is MNHEY, CDR2 SMNVEV (reference sequence). Deletions cut 5 bases from V and 4 bases from J, with 12 bases between. CDR3 in DNA: TGTGCCAGCAGTCCCAGACAGAGGAATCAGCCCCAGCATTTT. Translation: CASSPRQRNQPQHF.

The chain employs TRBV28 and TRBJ2-7, with 8 bases fitting TRBD1. The CDR3 consists of 15 residues. V shed 8 bases and J 2 bases; nucleotides not matched to a gene: 11. Looked up from germline, CDR1 is MDHEN and CDR2 is SYDVKM. The CDR3 reads CASCCRGRNTYEQYF. CDR3 coding DNA: TGTGCCAGCTGCTGCAGGGGGCGTAACACCTACGAGCAGTACTTC.

The genes are TRBV19 and TRBJ2-2; no clear D gene. V lost 6 bases and J lost 4, with 12 bases in between. The CDR3 extends over 14 amino acids. Germline-derived CDR1 and CDR2 are LNHDA and SQIVND (reference sequence). The CDR3 nucleotides read TGTGCCAGTAGAGCACCAGGTTTCACCGGGGAGCTGTTTTTT. This translates into CASRAPGFTGELFF.

This chain links TRBV5-1 with TRBJ2-1, with 8 bases fitting TRBD2. The ends lost 4 bases at V and 2 bases at J; junction bases unmatched: 2. Germline loops: CDR1 SGHRS, CDR2 YFSETQ. This CDR3 comprises 14 residues. CDR3 nucleotides: TGCGCCAGCAGCCGGACTAGCCCCTACAATGAGCAGTTCTTC. It specifies CASSRTSPYNEQFF.

The chain has TRBV9 and TRBJ2-6; D is ambiguous. Trimming left V 3 bases short and J 0 bases short, with 7 bases between. Germline V lookup: CDR1 SGDLS, CDR2 YYNGEE. The CDR3 has 15 residues. The CDR3 loop reads CASSARFSGANVLTF. Here the CDR3 DNA reads TGTGCCAGCAGCGCCCGGTTCTCTGGGGCCAACGTCCTGACTTTC.

V is TRBV18 and J is TRBJ1-2; 7 nucleotides agree with TRBD1. The CDR3 length is 15 residues. Germline V gives CDR1 KGHSH, CDR2 LQKENI. V lost 1 base, J lost 8 bases, and 10 bases stayed unmatched. The CDR3 region is CASSPRQGKSEGYTF. The DNA of the CDR3 is TGTGCCAGCTCACCACGACAGGGCAAATCGGAAGGCTACACCTTC.

The V and J genes are TRBV24-1 and TRBJ2-7; 15 bases are a match to TRBD2. The CDR3 length is 17 residues. Trimming cost V 4 bases and J 4 bases; bases outside gene matches: 7. Germline V gives CDR1 KGHDR, CDR2 SFDVKD. The CDR3 sequence is CATSDSRGTSGRYEQYF. The CDR3 coding sequence is TGTGCCACCAGTGACTCCCGCGGGACTAGCGGGAGGTACGAGCAGTACTTC.

This sequence joins TRBV18 and TRBJ1-3; TRBD1 matches at 7 bases. Germline V gene sequence: CDR1 KGHSH, CDR2 LQKENI. The length of the CDR3 is 16 residues. The ends lost 2 bases at V and 2 bases at J; junction bases unmatched: 6. The CDR3 is CASSPSGTAPGNTIYF. CDR3 nucleotides: TGTGCCAGCTCACCATCTGGGACAGCACCTGGAAACACCATATATTTT.

V usage is TRBV29-1 and J usage is TRBJ2-2, with 7 positions matching TRBD2. This CDR3 has 14 amino acids. The germline gives CDR1 SQVTM, CDR2 ANQGSEA. J lost 7 bases, V lost 5 bases, and 10 bases had no gene match. CDR3 in amino acids: CSVSASGDLGELFF. The DNA of the CDR3 is TGCAGCGTTTCGGCTAGCGGAGACCTCGGGGAGCTGTTTTTT.

This chain joins TRBV6-5 and TRBJ1-2; D is unresolved. The germline gives CDR1 MNHEY, CDR2 SVGAGI. The germline V and J ends were trimmed by 4 bases and 0 bases, with 3 bases remaining between them. The CDR3 length is 12 residues. The chain's CDR3 is CASSSSNYGYTF. The DNA of the CDR3 is TGTGCCAGCAGTTCCTCTAACTATGGCTACACCTTC.

The J gene is TRBJ1-3, the V gene TRBV6-5; 7 bases are a match to TRBD1. CDR3 length: 14 residues. V lost 6 bases and J lost 4; bases outside the gene matches: 6. The germline V gene has CDR1 MNHEY and CDR2 SVGAGI. The CDR3 region has the DNA TGTGCCAGCAGAACAGGGGAAATCGGAAACACCATATATTTT. Translating it yields CASRTGEIGNTIYF.

This clone was seen just once. This sequence joins TRBV18 and TRBJ2-7; tentatively, D is TRBD2 (5 bases). The length of the CDR3 is 14 residues. Germline CDR1 KGHSH, CDR2 LQKENI. V shed 2 bases and J shed 2 bases, with 10 bases lying between them. The CDR3 DNA follows: TGTGCCAGCTCACCAGACTACAACCCCTACGAGCAGTACTTC. It is translated as CASSPDYNPYEQYF.

The chain carries TRBV7-9 and TRBJ1-2, with 9 positions matching TRBD1. The CDR3 contains 13 residues. The V gene's germline CDR1 is SEHNR and CDR2 FQNEAQ (reference sequence). The ends lost 5 bases at V and 5 bases at J; junction bases unmatched: 3. The CDR3 spells CASSVGTGYGYTF. CDR3 nucleotides: TGTGCCAGCAGCGTAGGGACAGGGTATGGCTACACCTTC. Using reference TRBV7-9 and TRBJ1-2 for the parts outside the CDR3, the full variable domain is DTGVSQNPRHKITKRGQNVTFRCDPISEHNRLYWYRQTLGQGPEFLTYFQNEAQLEKSRLLSDRFSAERPKGSFSTLEIQRTEQGDSAMYLCASSVGTGYGYTFGSGTRLTVV.

The rearrangement joins TRBV7-2 to TRBJ2-7; 7 bases line up with TRBD2. CDR3 length equals 15 residues. J gave up 6 bases and V 5 bases, and 13 bases lay outside the gene matches. Germline CDR1 reads SGHTA; CDR2 reads FQGNSA. The CDR3 DNA reads TGTGCCAGCAGCGCCACCCCGTTGACGGGAGGCGAGCAGTACTTC. Translating gives CASSATPLTGGEQYF.